This entry features one T cell receptor beta chain sequence. The study sequenced TCR beta in blood CD8+ and CD4+ T cells. The CD8+ and CD4+ T cells were negatively isolated, with the TEMRA cells enriched by FACS. Trimming left V 6 bases short and J 6 bases short, with 9 bases between. This CDR3 has 11 residues. An input of about 0.5 to 1 ug of RNA was subjected to reverse transcription using random hexamers. Across 54 Vbeta and 13 Jbeta, immunoSEQ multiplex PCR amplified TCR beta CDR3. TCRdb used MiXCR to reprocess the immunoSEQ multiplex PCR reads, holding one entry per CDR3 protein. The data hold 150,000 or so distinct CDR3 sequences, with around 96% observed a single time. These data come from a study of CD8 T cells in Susac syndrome.

This sequence joins TRBV12-3 or TRBV12-4 and TRBJ2-7; the D gene is possibly TRBD2 (5 bases). This TCR derives from a human donor with multiple sclerosis. The sequenced material came from CD8+ T cells from PBMCs. CDR3 amino acids: CASRMAGEQYF. In DNA, the CDR3 is TGTGCCAGCAGGATGGCGGGCGAGCAGTACTTC.